Below, 8 T cell receptor beta chains from the same sample are listed, as sequenced in a study of cytomegalovirus exposure and HLA in healthy donors. A multiplex PCR was run with 60 Vbeta primers and 13 Jbeta primers. Some clones are missing from TCRdb's copy, which holds only in-frame ones; the method was immunoSEQ multiplex PCR. Of approximately 100,000 clones listed, 75% to 85% are singletons. The specimen sequenced was PBMCs. All receptors derive from a woman under 30 in good health and CMV-seropositive.

In this sample, this clone turned up once. The chain recombines TRBV7-3 with TRBJ2-6; 9 nucleotides align to TRBD1. The CDR3 loop spans 19 amino acids. Germline CDR1 reads SGHTA; CDR2 reads FQGTGA. J gave up 4 bases and V 4 bases, and 14 bases lay outside the gene matches. The CDR3 DNA reads as TGTGCCAGCAGCTCTTCGACAGGGGGTTCGCGAACGGGGGCCAACGTCCTGACTTTC. It translates to CASSSSTGGSRTGANVLTF. Supplemented by reference TRBV7-3 and TRBJ2-6, the full variable domain reads GAGVSQTPSNKVTEKGKYVELRCDPISGHTALYWYRQSLGQGPEFLIYFQGTGAADDSGLPNDRFFAVRPEGSVSTLKIQRTERGDSAVYLCASSSSTGGSRTGANVLTFGAGSRLTVL.

The V gene is TRBV19, the J gene TRBJ1-5, with D unresolved. The germline V gene has CDR1 LNHDA and CDR2 SQIVND (reference sequence). Trimming took off 6 bases at V and 2 bases at J, with 17 bases between the two ends. CDR3 length: 16 amino acids. CDR3 sequence: CASSPPRQSRNQPQHF. The CDR3 DNA is TGTGCCAGTAGCCCCCCTAGGCAGAGCCGCAATCAGCCCCAGCATTTT.

This chain connects TRBV6-5 to TRBJ2-7; tentatively, D is TRBD1 (5 bases). This CDR3 spans 15 amino acids. Germline CDR1 is MNHEY and CDR2 is SVGAGI. The V gene lost 6 bases and the J gene lost 0 bases, with 15 bases spanning the gap. CDR3 in DNA: TGTGCCAGCAGGCCCGACAGAGGAAACTCCTACGAGCAGTACTTC. Translating gives CASRPDRGNSYEQYF.

The CDR3 nucleotides read TGTGCCAGCAGTAAAGGACAGGACTATGGCTACACCTTC. Protein: CASSKGQDYGYTF. This rearrangement joins TRBV13 to TRBJ1-2; 7 nucleotides match TRBD1. The length of the CDR3 is 13 residues. Germline V gives CDR1 PRHDT, CDR2 FYEKMQ (reference sequence). V was pared by 6 bases and J by 3 bases, with 4 bases of the junction left unmatched. Full variable domain (rest looked up from reference TRBV13 and TRBJ1-2): AAGVIQSPRHLIKEKRETATLKCYPIPRHDTVYWYQQGPGQDPQFLISFYEKMQSDKGSIPDRFSAQQFSDYHSELNMSSLELGDSALYFCASSKGQDYGYTFGSGTRLTVV.

About this clone: The sample contains more than one DNA sequence encoding this CDR3. The chain has TRBV7-3 and TRBJ2-3, with 12 positions matching TRBD2. Germline-derived CDR1 and CDR2 are SGHTA and FQGTGA. V shed 6 bases and J 2 bases; nucleotides not matched to a gene: 3. The CDR3 spans 15 residues. For the CDR3, the DNA is TGTGCCAGCAGTCGACTAGCGGGAGCCACAGATACGCAGTATTTT. It translates to CASSRLAGATDTQYF.

In its sample, this clone was seen once. The V gene is TRBV7-9, the J gene TRBJ2-1; TRBD2 matches 8 bases. The ends lost 5 bases at V and 1 base at J; junction bases unmatched: 7. CDR3 length: 16 amino acids. CDR1 is SEHNR, CDR2 FQNEAQ, per germline (reference sequence). The CDR3 loop is CASSKRGGGSYNEQFF. The CDR3 DNA follows: TGTGCCAGCAGCAAAAGGGGCGGGGGGTCCTACAATGAGCAGTTCTTC. The variable domain in full, completed from reference TRBV7-9 and TRBJ2-1, reads DTGVSQNPRHKITKRGQNVTFRCDPISEHNRLYWYRQTLGQGPEFLTYFQNEAQLEKSRLLSDRFSAERPKGSFSTLEIQRTEQGDSAMYLCASSKRGGGSYNEQFFGPGTRLTVL.

The chain links TRBV27 to TRBJ2-7; D is unresolved. The CDR3 extends over 17 amino acids. The V gene lost 5 bases and the J gene lost 2 bases, with 22 bases spanning the gap. From germline, CDR1 is MNHEY and CDR2 SMNVEV (reference sequence). The CDR3 protein is CASSPQGWAGDTYEQYF. CDR3 coding DNA: TGTGCCAGCAGTCCGCAAGGTTGGGCAGGTGATACCTACGAGCAGTACTTC.

The chain links TRBV30 to TRBJ2-7; possibly TRBD1 for D (6 bases). Germline V lookup: CDR1 GTSNPN, CDR2 SVGIG (reference sequence). Between the trimmed V and J ends, which lost 4 bases and 5 bases, there was a span of 15 bases. The CDR3 runs to 13 residues. As DNA, the CDR3 is TGTGCCTGGAAGGGGGAGACAGTGAACGAGCAGTACTTC. This sequence encodes CAWKGETVNEQYF.